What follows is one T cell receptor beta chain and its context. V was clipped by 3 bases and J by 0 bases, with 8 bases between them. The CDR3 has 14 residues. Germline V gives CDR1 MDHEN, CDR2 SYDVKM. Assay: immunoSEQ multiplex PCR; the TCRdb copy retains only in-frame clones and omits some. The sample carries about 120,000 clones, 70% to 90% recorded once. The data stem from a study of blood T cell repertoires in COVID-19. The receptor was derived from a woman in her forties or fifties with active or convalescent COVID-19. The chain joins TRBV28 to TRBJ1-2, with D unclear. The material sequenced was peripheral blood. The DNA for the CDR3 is TGTGCCAGCAGTTTTCGAGAACCTAACTATGGCTACACCTTC. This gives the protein CASSFREPNYGYTF.